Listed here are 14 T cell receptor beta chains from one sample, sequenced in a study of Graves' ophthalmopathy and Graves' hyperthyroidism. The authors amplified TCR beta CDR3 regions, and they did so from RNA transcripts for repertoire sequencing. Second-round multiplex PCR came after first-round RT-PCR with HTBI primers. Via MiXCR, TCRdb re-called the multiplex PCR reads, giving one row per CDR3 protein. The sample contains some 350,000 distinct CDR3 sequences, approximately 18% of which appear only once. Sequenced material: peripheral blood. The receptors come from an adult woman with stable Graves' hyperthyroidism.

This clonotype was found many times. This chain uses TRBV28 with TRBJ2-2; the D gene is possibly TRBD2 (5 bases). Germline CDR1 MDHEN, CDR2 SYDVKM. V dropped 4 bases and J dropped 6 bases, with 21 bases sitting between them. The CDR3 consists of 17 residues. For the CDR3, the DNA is TGTGCCAGCAGTTATAGCGTTGGTTGGGGAGTGGCCGGGGAGCTGTTTTTT. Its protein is CASSYSVGWGVAGELFF.

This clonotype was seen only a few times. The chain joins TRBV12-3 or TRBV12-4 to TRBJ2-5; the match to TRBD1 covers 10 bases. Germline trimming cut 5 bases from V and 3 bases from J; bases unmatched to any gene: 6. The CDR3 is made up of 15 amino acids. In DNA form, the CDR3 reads TGTGCCAGCAGTAACCGGGACAGGGGCGAAGAGACCCAGTACTTC. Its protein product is CASSNRDRGEETQYF.

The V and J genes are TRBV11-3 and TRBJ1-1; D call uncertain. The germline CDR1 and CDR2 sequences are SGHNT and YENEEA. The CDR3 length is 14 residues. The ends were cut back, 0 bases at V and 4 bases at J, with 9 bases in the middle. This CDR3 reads CASSLDRGTTEAFF. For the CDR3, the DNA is TGTGCCAGCAGCTTAGATCGGGGTACCACTGAAGCTTTCTTT.

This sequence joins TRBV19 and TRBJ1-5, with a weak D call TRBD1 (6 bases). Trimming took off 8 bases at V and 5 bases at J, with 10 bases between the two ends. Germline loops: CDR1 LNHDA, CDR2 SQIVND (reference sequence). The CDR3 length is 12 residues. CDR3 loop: CASGDTHQPQHF. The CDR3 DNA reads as TGTGCCAGTGGGGACACTCATCAGCCCCAGCATTTT.

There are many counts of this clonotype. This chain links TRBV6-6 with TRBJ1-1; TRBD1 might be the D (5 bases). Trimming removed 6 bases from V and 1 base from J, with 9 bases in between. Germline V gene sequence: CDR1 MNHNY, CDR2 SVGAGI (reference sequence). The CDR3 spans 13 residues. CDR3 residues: CASRLRENTEAFF. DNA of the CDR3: TGTGCCAGCAGACTCAGGGAGAACACTGAAGCTTTCTTT.

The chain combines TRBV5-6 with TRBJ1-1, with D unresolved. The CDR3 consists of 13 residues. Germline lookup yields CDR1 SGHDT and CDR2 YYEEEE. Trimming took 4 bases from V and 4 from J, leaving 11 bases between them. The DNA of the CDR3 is TGTGCCAGCAGCCTAGGGATTCTCACTGAAGCTTTCTTT. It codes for CASSLGILTEAFF. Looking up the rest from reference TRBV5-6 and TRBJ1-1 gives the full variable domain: DAGVTQSPTHLIKTRGQQVTLRCSPKSGHDTVSWYQQALGQGPQFIFQYYEEEERQRGNFPDRFSGHQFPNYSSELNVNALLLGDSALYLCASSLGILTEAFFGQGTRLTVV.

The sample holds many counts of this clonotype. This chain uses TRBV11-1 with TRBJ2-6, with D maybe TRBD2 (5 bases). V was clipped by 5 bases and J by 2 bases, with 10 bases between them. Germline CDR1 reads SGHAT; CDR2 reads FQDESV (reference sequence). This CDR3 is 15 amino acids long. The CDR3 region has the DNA TGTGCCAGCAGCAGAGAGGGAGCTGGGGCCAACGTCCTGACTTTC. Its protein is CASSREGAGANVLTF.

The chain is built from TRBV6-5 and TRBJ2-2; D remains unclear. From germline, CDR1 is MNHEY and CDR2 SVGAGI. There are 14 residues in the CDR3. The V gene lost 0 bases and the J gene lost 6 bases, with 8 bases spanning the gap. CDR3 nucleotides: TGTGCCAGCAGTTACTCGTTTTTGGCCGGGGAGCTGTTTTTT. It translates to CASSYSFLAGELFF.

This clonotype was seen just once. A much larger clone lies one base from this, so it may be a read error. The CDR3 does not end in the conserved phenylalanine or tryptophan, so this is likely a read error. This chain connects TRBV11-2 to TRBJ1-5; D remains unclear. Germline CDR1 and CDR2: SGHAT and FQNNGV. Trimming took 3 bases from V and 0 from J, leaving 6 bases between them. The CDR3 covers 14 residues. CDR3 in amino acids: CASSFGNSNQPQHV. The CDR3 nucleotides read TGTGCCAGCAGCTTTGGAAATAGCAATCAGCCCCAGCATGTT.

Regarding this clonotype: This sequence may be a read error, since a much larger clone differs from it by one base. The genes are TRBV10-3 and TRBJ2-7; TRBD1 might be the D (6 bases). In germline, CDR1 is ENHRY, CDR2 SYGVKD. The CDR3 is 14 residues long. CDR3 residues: CVIKSTGNSYEQYF. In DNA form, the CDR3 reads TGTGTCATCAAGTCGACAGGAAACTCCTACGAGCAGTACTTC.

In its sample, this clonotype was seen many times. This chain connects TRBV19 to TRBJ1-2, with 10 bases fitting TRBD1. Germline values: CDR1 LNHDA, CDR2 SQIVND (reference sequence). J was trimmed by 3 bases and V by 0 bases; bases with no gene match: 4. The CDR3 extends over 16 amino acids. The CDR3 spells CASSIDPGTGDYGYTF. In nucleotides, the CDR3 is TGTGCCAGTAGTATAGATCCCGGGACAGGGGACTATGGCTACACCTTC.

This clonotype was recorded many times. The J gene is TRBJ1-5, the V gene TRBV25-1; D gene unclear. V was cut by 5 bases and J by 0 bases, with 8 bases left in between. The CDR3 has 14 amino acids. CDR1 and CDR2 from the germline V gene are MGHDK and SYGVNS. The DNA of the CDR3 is TGTGCCAGCAGTTACAGAAATAGCAATCAGCCCCAGCATTTT. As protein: CASSYRNSNQPQHF.

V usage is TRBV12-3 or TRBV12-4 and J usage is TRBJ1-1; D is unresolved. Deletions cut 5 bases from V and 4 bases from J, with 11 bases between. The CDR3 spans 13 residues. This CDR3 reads CASSALEGTEAFF. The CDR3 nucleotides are TGTGCCAGCAGTGCTCTCGAGGGCACTGAAGCTTTCTTT.

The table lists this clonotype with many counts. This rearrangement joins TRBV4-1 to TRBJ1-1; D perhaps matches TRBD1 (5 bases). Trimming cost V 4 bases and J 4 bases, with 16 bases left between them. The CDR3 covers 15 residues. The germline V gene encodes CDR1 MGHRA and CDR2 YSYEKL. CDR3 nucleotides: TGCGCCAGCAGCCCATCTACGGGGGTGGTCACTGAAGCTTTCTTT. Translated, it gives CASSPSTGVVTEAFF.